This T cell receptor beta chain was captured by sequencing in a study of blood T cell repertoires in COVID-19. On the study more broadly: The cDNA or gDNA used as material had been derived from T cells, B-cell-depleted T cells, or PBMCs.

Assay used: immunoSEQ multiplex PCR; TCRdb lists only in-frame clones, some missing. The sample has more than 95,000 clones, roughly nine tenths seen once. This clone turned up a few times. Germline V gives CDR1 MDHEN, CDR2 SYDVKM. V shed 3 bases and J 2 bases; nucleotides not matched to a gene: 6. This CDR3 is 15 amino acids long. The rearrangement uses TRBV28 and TRBJ2-7, with 8 bases lining up with TRBD1. The sequencing input was peripheral blood. The receptor's source is a man in his sixties or seventies who had recovered from COVID-19. The CDR3 sequence is CASSLARDRTYEQYF. CDR3 nucleotides: TGTGCCAGCAGTTTGGCCCGGGACAGGACCTACGAGCAGTACTTC.